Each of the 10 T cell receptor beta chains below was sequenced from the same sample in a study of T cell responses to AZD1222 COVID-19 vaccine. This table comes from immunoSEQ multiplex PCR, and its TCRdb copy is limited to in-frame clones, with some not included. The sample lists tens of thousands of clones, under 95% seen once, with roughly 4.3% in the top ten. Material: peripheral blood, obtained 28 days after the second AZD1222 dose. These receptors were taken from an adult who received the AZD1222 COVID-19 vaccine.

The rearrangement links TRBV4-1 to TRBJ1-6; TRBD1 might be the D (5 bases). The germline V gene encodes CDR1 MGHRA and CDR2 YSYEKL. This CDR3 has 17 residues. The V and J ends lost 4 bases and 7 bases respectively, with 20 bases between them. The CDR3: CASSRGRTPGENSPLHF. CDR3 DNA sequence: TGCGCCAGCAGCCGGGGACGAACGCCGGGGGAGAATTCACCCCTCCACTTT.

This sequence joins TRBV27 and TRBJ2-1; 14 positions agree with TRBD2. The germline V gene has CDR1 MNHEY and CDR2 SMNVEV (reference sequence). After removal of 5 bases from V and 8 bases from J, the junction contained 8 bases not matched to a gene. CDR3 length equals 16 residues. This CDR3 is CASSARGLAGVDEQFF. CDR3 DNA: TGTGCCAGCAGTGCCCGGGGACTAGCGGGAGTAGATGAGCAGTTCTTC.

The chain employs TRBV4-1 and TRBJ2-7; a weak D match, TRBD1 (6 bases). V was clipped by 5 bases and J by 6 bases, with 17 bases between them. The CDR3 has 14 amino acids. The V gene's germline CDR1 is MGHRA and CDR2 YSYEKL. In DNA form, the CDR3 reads TGCGCCAGCAGCTCAGGGGTAGGTAGGGGCGAGCAGTACTTC. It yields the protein CASSSGVGRGEQYF.

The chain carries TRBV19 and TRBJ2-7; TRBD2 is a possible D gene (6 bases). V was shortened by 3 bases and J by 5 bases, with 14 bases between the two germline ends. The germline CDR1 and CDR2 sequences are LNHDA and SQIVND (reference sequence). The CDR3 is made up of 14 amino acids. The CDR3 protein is CASSIGQEGNEQYF. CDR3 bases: TGTGCCAGTAGTATCGGTCAGGAGGGGAACGAGCAGTACTTC.

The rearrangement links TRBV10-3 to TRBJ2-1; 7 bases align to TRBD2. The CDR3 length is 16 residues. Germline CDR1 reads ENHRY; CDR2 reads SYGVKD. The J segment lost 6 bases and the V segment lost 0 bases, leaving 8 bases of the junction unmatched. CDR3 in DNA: TGTGCCATCAGTGAGTCGGTGGCGGGAGTGGTCAATGAGCAGTTCTTC. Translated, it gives CAISESVAGVVNEQFF.

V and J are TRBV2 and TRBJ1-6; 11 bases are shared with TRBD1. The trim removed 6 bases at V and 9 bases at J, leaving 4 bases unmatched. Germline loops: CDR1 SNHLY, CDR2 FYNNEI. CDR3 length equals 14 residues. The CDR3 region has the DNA TGTGCCAGCAGAGCCGGGACAGGGGGTTCACCCCTCCACTTT. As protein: CASRAGTGGSPLHF.

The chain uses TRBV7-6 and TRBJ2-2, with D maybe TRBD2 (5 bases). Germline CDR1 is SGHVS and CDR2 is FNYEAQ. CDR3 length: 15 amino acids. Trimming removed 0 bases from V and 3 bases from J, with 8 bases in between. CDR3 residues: CASSLAGEHTGELFF. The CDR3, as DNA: TGTGCCAGCAGCTTAGCTGGGGAGCACACCGGGGAGCTGTTTTTT.

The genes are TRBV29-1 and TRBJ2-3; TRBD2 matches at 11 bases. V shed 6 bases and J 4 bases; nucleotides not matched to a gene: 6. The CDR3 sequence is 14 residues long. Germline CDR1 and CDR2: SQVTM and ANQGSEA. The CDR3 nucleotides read TGCAGCGTGATACTAGCGGGAGAGGCAGATACGCAGTATTTT. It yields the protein CSVILAGEADTQYF.

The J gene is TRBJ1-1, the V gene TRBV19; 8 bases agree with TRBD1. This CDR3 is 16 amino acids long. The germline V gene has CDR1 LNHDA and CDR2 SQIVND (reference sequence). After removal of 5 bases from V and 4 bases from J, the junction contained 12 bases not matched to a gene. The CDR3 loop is CASSPHDRGRGTEAFF. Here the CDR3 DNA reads TGTGCCAGTAGTCCCCACGACAGGGGACGTGGCACTGAAGCTTTCTTT. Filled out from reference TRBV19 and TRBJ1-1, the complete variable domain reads DGGITQSPKYLFRKEGQNVTLSCEQNLNHDAMYWYRQDPGQGLRLIYYSQIVNDFQKGDIAEGYSVSREKKESFPLTVTSAQKNPTAFYLCASSPHDRGRGTEAFFGQGTRLTVV.

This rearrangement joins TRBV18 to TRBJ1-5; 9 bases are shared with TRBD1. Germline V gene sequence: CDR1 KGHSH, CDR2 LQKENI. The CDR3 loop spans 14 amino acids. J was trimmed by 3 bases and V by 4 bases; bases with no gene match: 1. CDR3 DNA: TGTGCCAGCTCACGGGACAGGGCCAATCAGCCCCAGCATTTT. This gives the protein CASSRDRANQPQHF.